Each of the 15 T cell receptor beta chains below was sequenced from the same sample in a study of regulatory T cells in long-lasting Graves disease. Investigators prepared the TCR beta libraries by applying iRepertoire HTBI primers and Arm-PCR of CDR3 regions. TCRdb fed the multiplex PCR reads into MiXCR, producing one record per CDR3 protein. This table holds about 620,000 distinct CDR3 sequences, 16% found once. Time point here: newly diagnosed GD, antithyroid drugs for less than 3 months. The TCR library used RNA extracted from PBMCs. These same data were also listed under a study on T cells in Graves' hyperthyroidism and ophthalmopathy.

The sequencing here drew on peripheral blood mononuclear cells (PBMCs), taken at new diagnosis, from a patient treated with antithyroid drugs. The receptors originated from a young woman with Graves disease.

This clonotype has only a few counts. V usage is TRBV28 and J usage is TRBJ2-5; 10 bases line up with TRBD1. This CDR3 spans 14 amino acids. J gave up 6 bases and V 6 bases, and 7 bases lay outside the gene matches. CDR1 MDHEN and CDR2 SYDVKM come from the germline V gene. The CDR3: CASSRQGARQTQYF. DNA of the CDR3: TGTGCCAGCAGCCGACAGGGGGCGAGGCAGACCCAGTACTTC.

This clonotype has more than one count but fewer than ten. The J gene is TRBJ2-7, the V gene TRBV20-1, with TRBD1 matching 7 bases. J lost 3 bases, V lost 1 base, and 6 bases had no gene match. CDR3 length equals 14 residues. Germline values: CDR1 DFQATT, CDR2 SNEGSKA (reference sequence). CDR3 protein: CSARVRRQGYEQYF. In DNA, the CDR3 is TGCAGTGCTAGAGTTCGTCGACAGGGCTACGAGCAGTACTTC.

With regard to this clonotype: One end of the junction varies from germline; a read error may be responsible. The V call is TRBV28, the J call TRBJ1-5, with D possibly being TRBD1 (6 bases). Per the germline V gene, CDR1 is MDHEN and CDR2 is SYDVKM. The CDR3 sequence is 14 residues long. The CDR3 spells CASSFDRRNRPQHF. The CDR3 nucleotides are TGTGCCAGCAGTTTCGACAGGAGGAATCGGCCCCAGCATTTT.

This chain connects TRBV28 to TRBJ1-2; D perhaps matches TRBD1 (5 bases). CDR3 length: 14 amino acids. Germline V gene sequence: CDR1 MDHEN, CDR2 SYDVKM. The V end lost 6 bases, the J end lost 3 bases, and 14 bases lay between the germline ends. CDR3 sequence reads: CASRGFGGDYGYTF. The CDR3, as DNA: TGTGCCAGCAGGGGCTTCGGGGGGGACTATGGCTACACCTTC.

The chain carries TRBV5-6 and TRBJ1-5; unclear D gene. The CDR3 is 15 amino acids. V shed 1 base and J shed 3 bases, with 11 bases lying between them. Germline CDR1 is SGHDT and CDR2 is YYEEEE. The CDR3, as DNA: TGTGCCAGCAGCTTGTGGGGTCTGCACAATCAGCCCCAGCATTTT. Translating it yields CASSLWGLHNQPQHF.

The genes are TRBV4-1 and TRBJ1-2; no clear D. This CDR3 is built from 13 residues. Germline V gene lookup returns CDR1 MGHRA and CDR2 YSYEKL. V was clipped by 1 base and J by 4 bases, with 7 bases between them. CDR3 nucleotides: TGCGCCAGCAGCCAAGTCAGTTTCTATGGCTACACCTTC. The encoded protein is CASSQVSFYGYTF.

As for this clonotype: The missing conserved phenylalanine or tryptophan at the end of this CDR3 makes a read error likely. This chain joins TRBV3-1 and TRBJ1-1; D possibly corresponds to TRBD1 (6 bases). The germline V gene encodes CDR1 LGHDT and CDR2 YNNKEL (reference sequence). The CDR3 extends over 14 amino acids. V gave up 4 bases and J gave up 4 bases, with 13 bases separating them. CDR3 sequence (DNA): TGTGCCAGCAGCCGAACTCAGGGGAGCACTGAAGCTTTCCTT. Translation gives CASSRTQGSTEAFL.

The chain uses TRBV4-2 and TRBJ2-2, with D possibly matching TRBD1 (6 bases). Per the germline V gene, CDR1 is LGHNA and CDR2 is YNFKEQ. The CDR3 covers 15 residues. The V end was cut by 1 base, the J end by 7 bases, with 13 bases between. This CDR3 reads CASSQGAGDNGELFF. DNA of the CDR3: TGTGCCAGCAGCCAAGGGGCAGGGGATAACGGGGAGCTGTTTTTT.

This clonotype was seen only a few times. The chain's CDR3 is CSAREGRDEQYF. The DNA of the CDR3 is TGCAGTGCTAGAGAGGGACGGGACGAGCAGTACTTC. This chain uses TRBV20-1 with TRBJ2-7; TRBD1 or TRBD2 may be the D gene (5 bases each). The CDR3 totals 12 residues. Looked up from germline, CDR1 is DFQATT and CDR2 is SNEGSKA (reference sequence). Trimming pared 0 bases from V and 5 bases from J, leaving 8 bases between.

This clonotype was seen only a few times. The V gene is TRBV5-1, the J gene TRBJ1-3; D gene uncertain. The CDR3 has 15 residues. Germline V gene lookup returns CDR1 SGHRS and CDR2 YFSETQ. V gave up 1 base and J gave up 3 bases, with 11 bases separating them. CDR3 nucleotides: TGCGCCAGCAGCTTGACCACGGGAGGTGGAAACACCATATATTTT. It codes for CASSLTTGGGNTIYF.

In this sample, this clonotype turned up a few times. The chain is built from TRBV6-7 and TRBJ1-3; 7 bases align to TRBD1. TRBV6-7 is flagged as an ORF with uncertain function. V gave up 4 bases and J gave up 3 bases; unmatched junction bases: 12. This CDR3 region has 17 residues. The chain's CDR3 is CASSFLRGPSIGNTIYF. CDR3 bases: TGTGCCAGCAGTTTCCTGAGGGGGCCCAGTATTGGAAACACCATATATTTT.

In this sample, this clonotype turned up many times. This sequence joins TRBV11-2 and TRBJ2-1; weak D call: TRBD2 (6 bases). V was shortened by 5 bases and J by 9 bases, with 17 bases between the two germline ends. From germline, CDR1 is SGHAT and CDR2 FQNNGV. This CDR3 comprises 14 residues. The CDR3, as DNA: TGTGCCAGCAGCCCGGCAGCGGGTGCGCGTGAGCAGTTCTTC. Protein product: CASSPAAGAREQFF.

As concerns this clonotype: A read error may explain this, as a much larger clone is one base away. The gene calls are TRBV3-1 and TRBJ2-1; possibly TRBD1 for D (5 bases). The CDR3 sequence is 12 residues long. From germline, CDR1 is LGHDT and CDR2 YNNKEL (reference sequence). V lost 6 bases and J 9 bases, leaving 12 bases between the germline ends. The CDR3 DNA is TGTGCCAGCAGTCCCAAGGGGTTTGAGCAGTTCTTC. The encoded protein is CASSPKGFEQFF.

This clonotype was counted between two and nine times. The chain carries TRBV19 and TRBJ2-3; perhaps TRBD2 as D (6 bases). CDR3 length: 14 amino acids. Trimming took 5 bases from V and 2 from J, leaving 11 bases between them. Germline V gene lookup returns CDR1 LNHDA and CDR2 SQIVND (reference sequence). The CDR3 sequence: CASSVGLLTDTQYF. The CDR3, as DNA: TGTGCCAGTAGTGTGGGACTTCTCACAGATACGCAGTATTTT.

This clonotype was picked up many times. The genes are TRBV30 and TRBJ2-5, with TRBD2 matching 7 bases. The germline V gene encodes CDR1 GTSNPN and CDR2 SVGIG (reference sequence). The CDR3 totals 15 residues. Trimming cost V 4 bases and J 4 bases; bases outside gene matches: 12. The CDR3 here is CAWTGGRRIGETQYF. CDR3 DNA sequence: TGTGCCTGGACGGGCGGGAGAAGGATAGGAGAGACCCAGTACTTC.